These 7 T cell receptor beta chains were sequenced from one sample in a study of cytomegalovirus exposure and HLA in healthy donors. PCR employed 60 Vbeta and 13 Jbeta primers. Profiling relied on immunoSEQ multiplex PCR, and the TCRdb table lists in-frame clones only, not all of them. The data hold roughly 120,000 clones, with 80% to 90% observed a single time. The specimen was PBMCs. Every receptor here comes from a woman aged 30 to 39 in good health and CMV-seronegative.

This clone was seen just once. The chain joins TRBV5-4 to TRBJ1-2, with 10 bases aligning to TRBD1. The CDR3 has 14 amino acids. The V segment lost 4 bases and the J segment 1 base; nucleotides outside the gene matches: 1. Germline CDR1 reads SGHNT; CDR2 reads YYREEE (reference sequence). The CDR3 here is CASSRDRGNYGYTF. Here the CDR3 DNA reads TGTGCCAGCAGCCGGGACAGGGGTAACTATGGCTACACCTTC.

This clone was picked up one time. This chain joins TRBV5-1 and TRBJ2-1, with 9 bases identical to TRBD1. Trimming cost V 0 bases and J 9 bases; bases outside gene matches: 7. Germline CDR1 SGHRS, CDR2 YFSETQ. The CDR3 is 15 amino acids. DNA of the CDR3: TGCGCCAGCAGCTTGGTGGACAGGGGTCGGGGTGAGCAGTTCTTC. This sequence encodes CASSLVDRGRGEQFF.

The V and J genes are TRBV19 and TRBJ1-2, with D maybe TRBD1 (6 bases). V was trimmed by 3 bases and J by 5 bases, leaving 16 bases between them. Germline lookup yields CDR1 LNHDA and CDR2 SQIVND (reference sequence). CDR3 size: 15 residues. The CDR3 spells CASSIGVGQHYGYTF. CDR3 DNA sequence: TGTGCCAGTAGTATCGGAGTAGGACAGCATTATGGCTACACCTTC.

This clone was observed a few times. The chain joins TRBV6-1 to TRBJ1-1, with D possibly matching TRBD1 (6 bases). The CDR3 loop spans 12 amino acids. Germline CDR1 and CDR2: MNHNS and SASEGT. Trimming shortened V by 8 bases and J by 8 bases, and 15 bases separated the two germline ends. CDR3 DNA sequence: TGTGCCAGCTCCCTTTTGGGGGCGGAAGCTTTCTTT. As protein: CASSLLGAEAFF.

The chain has TRBV11-3 and TRBJ2-6; a weak D match, TRBD1 (5 bases). Germline-derived CDR1 and CDR2 are SGHNT and YENEEA. CDR3 size: 16 residues. Trimming left V 4 bases short and J 1 base short, with 11 bases between. CDR3 in amino acids: CASSSGDRSGANVLTF. Here the CDR3 DNA reads TGTGCCAGCAGCTCAGGAGACAGATCTGGGGCCAACGTCCTGACTTTC.

The chain employs TRBV29-1 and TRBJ1-3; 9 nucleotides align to TRBD1. Unmatched junction bases numbered 5, after V lost 6 bases and J lost 2 bases. Germline loops: CDR1 SQVTM, CDR2 ANQGSEA. The length of the CDR3 is 14 residues. In DNA, the CDR3 is TGCAGCGTGCACCGGGACAGGGCTGGAAACACCATATATTTT. Its protein is CSVHRDRAGNTIYF.

This sequence joins TRBV11-2 and TRBJ1-6; unclear D gene. Germline V gene sequence: CDR1 SGHAT, CDR2 FQNNGV. The V gene lost 4 bases and the J gene lost 7 bases, with 23 bases spanning the gap. The CDR3 consists of 18 residues. CDR3 residues: CASSYGRTLLDQNSPLHF. The DNA for the CDR3 is TGTGCCAGCAGCTATGGGAGGACGCTGTTGGACCAAAATTCACCCCTCCACTTT.